The 20 T cell receptor beta chains in this list originate from one sample, sequenced in a study of OX40 agonist ivuxolimab in advanced cancers. The assay was immunoSEQ multiplex PCR, and TCRdb's table has in-frame clones only and misses some. The data contain around 62,000 clones, 85% of them singletons. The sequences come from CD4+ or CD8+ T cells sorted from blood, collected in a trial of the OX40 agonist ivuxolimab. These receptors all come from an adult with an advanced solid tumor such as melanoma, head and neck, liver or kidney cancer.

This clone was observed once. A junction end diverges from the germline sequence, so it may reflect a read error. Within the sample, other DNA sequences also encode this same CDR3. The rearrangement uses TRBV7-2 and TRBJ2-5; D is ambiguous. This CDR3 comprises 12 residues. Looked up from germline, CDR1 is SGHTA and CDR2 is FQGNSA. CDR3 nucleotides: TGTGCCAGCAGTTTAGCCCGGGAGACCCAGTACTTC. Translating it yields CASSLARETQYF.

The gene calls are TRBV18 and TRBJ1-4; 8 bases are shared with TRBD1. This CDR3 is 15 amino acids long. CDR1 is KGHSH and CDR2 is LQKENI in the germline V gene. Trimming at V came to 6 bases and at J to 8 bases, leaving 11 bases not matched to a gene. Here the CDR3 reads CASSQSTGVDEKLFF. The CDR3 DNA sequence: TGTGCCAGCTCGCAATCGACAGGGGTCGACGAAAAACTGTTTTTT.

The V gene is TRBV5-1, the J gene TRBJ1-4, with D uncertain. CDR1 and CDR2 from the germline V gene are SGHRS and YFSETQ. The CDR3 has 14 amino acids. Trimming removed 0 bases from V and 7 bases from J, with 10 bases in between. The CDR3 here is CASSLAGSGEKLFF. In DNA form, the CDR3 reads TGCGCCAGCAGCTTGGCAGGATCTGGTGAAAAACTGTTTTTT.

V gene TRBV7-9 combines with J gene TRBJ1-1; D unresolved. V was trimmed by 2 bases and J by 6 bases, leaving 7 bases between them. Germline V gene sequence: CDR1 SEHNR, CDR2 FQNEAQ (reference sequence). This CDR3 region has 12 residues. The CDR3, as DNA: TGTGCCAGCAGCTTAACCGGCTCTGAAGCTTTCTTT. It yields the protein CASSLTGSEAFF.

The chain joins TRBV2 to TRBJ2-7; D remains ambiguous. The CDR3 spans 14 residues. Germline CDR1 reads SNHLY; CDR2 reads FYNNEI. Between the trimmed V and J ends, which lost 6 bases and 0 bases, there was a span of 12 bases. The CDR3 loop is CASSTSPLSYEQYF. CDR3 nucleotide sequence: TGTGCCAGCAGCACCTCCCCACTCTCCTACGAGCAGTACTTC.

This clone came up once. The V gene is TRBV6-6, the J gene TRBJ2-5; D gene uncertain. The CDR3 loop spans 12 amino acids. Germline V gene sequence: CDR1 MNHNY, CDR2 SVGAGI (reference sequence). V lost 5 bases and J 0 bases, leaving 4 bases between the germline ends. The CDR3 nucleotides read TGTGCCAGCAGTCAGGACCAAGAGACCCAGTACTTC. This gives the protein CASSQDQETQYF.

V and J are TRBV5-1 and TRBJ1-2; the D gene is possibly TRBD1 (6 bases). Germline values: CDR1 SGHRS, CDR2 YFSETQ. Between the trimmed V and J ends, which lost 3 bases and 0 bases, there was a span of 12 bases. The length of the CDR3 is 15 residues. Written as DNA, the CDR3 is TGCGCCAGCAGCTCGGGAGGGGGAGCTAACTATGGCTACACCTTC. Amino acids: CASSSGGGANYGYTF. Drawing the rest from reference TRBV5-1 and TRBJ1-2, the complete variable domain is KAGVTQTPRYLIKTRGQQVTLSCSPISGHRSVSWYQQTPGQGLQFLFEYFSETQRNKGNFPGRFSGRQFSNSRSEMNVSTLELGDSALYLCASSSGGGANYGYTFGSGTRLTVV.

The chain recombines TRBV5-4 with TRBJ1-2; 10 bases fit TRBD1. Germline CDR1 and CDR2: SGHNT and YYREEE (reference sequence). CDR3 length: 17 amino acids. The junction had 10 bases not matched to a gene; V was cut back by 1 base and J by 4 bases. The CDR3 DNA is TGTGCCAGCAGCTTGTTCTTTTTTGGGACAGGGGCCTATGGCTACACCTTC. Translated, it gives CASSLFFFGTGAYGYTF.

This clone was counted a few times. The chain combines TRBV7-3 with TRBJ1-6; D unresolved. CDR3 length equals 15 residues. Germline loops: CDR1 SGHTA, CDR2 FQGTGA. V lost 1 base, J lost 5 bases, and 9 bases lay in between. The CDR3 coding sequence is TGTGCCAGCAGCTTAATCGGTGGAAATAATTCACCCCTCCACTTT. Translated: CASSLIGGNNSPLHF. Combining the CDR3 with reference TRBV7-3 and TRBJ1-6 gives the whole variable domain GAGVSQTPSNKVTEKGKYVELRCDPISGHTALYWYRQSLGQGPEFLIYFQGTGAADDSGLPNDRFFAVRPEGSVSTLKIQRTERGDSAVYLCASSLIGGNNSPLHFGNGTRLTVT.

V is TRBV18 and J is TRBJ1-1; D remains ambiguous. Per the germline V gene, CDR1 is KGHSH and CDR2 is LQKENI. The CDR3 spans 15 residues. V was shortened by 5 bases and J by 4 bases, with 17 bases between the two germline ends. The CDR3, as DNA: TGTGCCAGCTCAAACCAAGACTCTTCGGTCACTGAAGCTTTCTTT. It is translated as CASSNQDSSVTEAFF.

This chain joins TRBV7-8 and TRBJ1-1; D is ambiguous. V dropped 5 bases and J dropped 1 base, with 11 bases sitting between them. The CDR3 is made up of 14 amino acids. Germline values: CDR1 SGHVS, CDR2 FQNEAQ. CDR3 sequence (DNA): TGTGCCAGCAGCCCCCGGGGTCGGAACACTGAAGCTTTCTTT. Encoded protein: CASSPRGRNTEAFF.

The CDR3 coding sequence is TGTGCCAGCTTAGGACAGGGAGGAAACACCATATATTTT. Translated, it gives CASLGQGGNTIYF. The rearrangement joins TRBV5-6 to TRBJ1-3; TRBD1 agrees at 8 bases. The CDR3 loop spans 13 amino acids. Trimming removed 7 bases from V and 4 bases from J; junction bases left unmatched: 4. Germline CDR1 SGHDT, CDR2 YYEEEE. The full variable domain, its missing parts supplied by reference TRBV5-6 and TRBJ1-3, is DAGVTQSPTHLIKTRGQQVTLRCSPKSGHDTVSWYQQALGQGPQFIFQYYEEEERQRGNFPDRFSGHQFPNYSSELNVNALLLGDSALYLCASLGQGGNTIYFGEGSWLTVV.

V usage is TRBV28 and J usage is TRBJ1-1, with D hard to call. The ends were cut back, 5 bases at V and 1 base at J, with 5 bases in the middle. Germline V gene data show CDR1 as MDHEN and CDR2 as SYDVKM. This CDR3 is 12 amino acids long. The CDR3 loop is CASSQPNTEAFF. The CDR3 region has the DNA TGTGCCAGCAGTCAGCCGAACACTGAAGCTTTCTTT.

The sample holds one count of this clone. The CDR3 protein is CASSLGGRTEAFF. The CDR3 DNA reads as TGTGCCAGCAGCTTAGGTGGTAGAACTGAAGCTTTCTTT. V is TRBV7-2 and J is TRBJ1-1; D gene uncertain. V lost 1 base, J lost 5 bases, and 8 bases lay in between. Germline assignment: CDR1 SGHTA and CDR2 FQGNSA. The CDR3 is made up of 13 amino acids. Looking up the rest from reference TRBV7-2 and TRBJ1-1 gives the full variable domain: GAGVSQSPSNKVTEKGKDVELRCDPISGHTALYWYRQSLGQGLEFLIYFQGNSAPDKSGLPSDRFSAERTGGSVSTLTIQRTQQEDSAVYLCASSLGGRTEAFFGQGTRLTVV.

The rearrangement uses TRBV11-3 and TRBJ2-7; D may match TRBD1 or TRBD2 (5 bases each). Germline CDR1 and CDR2: SGHNT and YENEEA. The V gene lost 5 bases and the J gene lost 4 bases, with 12 bases spanning the gap. This CDR3 is 13 amino acids long. For the CDR3, the DNA is TGTGCCAGCAGCAATGGGGGAAGTTACGAGCAGTACTTC. It encodes CASSNGGSYEQYF.

The CDR3 sequence: CASSLQDKEAFF. The DNA for the CDR3 is TGTGCCAGCAGCTTACAGGACAAGGAAGCTTTCTTT. The chain couples TRBV7-9 to TRBJ1-1; TRBD1 is a possible D gene (5 bases). Germline assignment: CDR1 SEHNR and CDR2 FQNEAQ (reference sequence). Trimming took 2 bases from V and 8 from J, leaving 9 bases between them. There are 12 residues in the CDR3.

The chain uses TRBV18 and TRBJ1-3, with 8 nucleotides matching TRBD1. The trim removed 3 bases at V and 0 bases at J, leaving 10 bases unmatched. This CDR3 spans 18 amino acids. Looked up from germline, CDR1 is KGHSH and CDR2 is LQKENI. This chain's CDR3 is CASSPTTMTGVSGNTIYF. CDR3 nucleotides: TGTGCCAGCTCACCCACAACCATGACAGGGGTCTCTGGAAACACCATATATTTT.

CDR3 DNA sequence: TGTGCCAGCAGCCGCGGCCCGGGACAGGAGGCTGGAAACACCATATATTTT. Its translation: CASSRGPGQEAGNTIYF. J is TRBJ1-3 and V is TRBV4-2; 8 positions agree with TRBD1. V dropped 4 bases and J dropped 2; count of bases not matched to a gene: 10. CDR1 and CDR2 (germline): LGHNA, YNFKEQ. This CDR3 comprises 17 residues.

The rearrangement links TRBV2 to TRBJ1-3; D is perhaps TRBD1 (6 bases). The germline V gene has CDR1 SNHLY and CDR2 FYNNEI. The CDR3 totals 15 residues. Trimming removed 8 bases at V and 4 bases at J, with 18 bases between. The CDR3 nucleotides are TGTGCCAGCGAGTATTTTGGGGGCGCCGGAAACACCATATATTTT. This sequence encodes CASEYFGGAGNTIYF.

The rearrangement links TRBV6-5 to TRBJ1-6; possibly TRBD1 for D (6 bases). Trimming took 4 bases from V and 7 from J, leaving 17 bases between them. CDR1 is MNHEY, CDR2 SVGAGI, per germline. There are 16 residues in the CDR3. CDR3 sequence reads: CASSSRVGTQNSPLHF. CDR3 DNA: TGTGCCAGCAGTTCTAGGGTCGGGACACAAAATTCACCCCTCCACTTT.